Listed below are T cell receptor beta chains from one sample, sequenced in a study of blood T cell repertoires in COVID-19. The table came from immunoSEQ multiplex PCR; TCRdb's copy has only in-frame clones and leaves some out. The table lists about 45,000 clones, roughly nine tenths of them singletons. Sequenced material: peripheral blood. The receptors derive from a human donor in a cohort sampled during active COVID-19. Both conserved end residues are part of each CDR3. A D gene is named only where the DNA matches it firmly. Clone size is not always given. Where it is, it says once, few, many or a class for expanded clones.

D gene,V gene,CDR3 length,J gene,clone size,CDR3 protein,CDR3 DNA
TRBD1,TRBV7-9,14,TRBJ1-2,-,CASSPGQTNYGYTF,TGTGCCAGCAGCCCGGGACAGACTAACTATGGCTACACCTTC
TRBD1,TRBV27,15,TRBJ1-5,-,CASSFIGTGREPQHF,TGTGCCAGCAGTTTCATAGGGACAGGGCGCGAGCCCCAGCATTTT
-,TRBV2,14,TRBJ1-3,once,CASSEDGSGNTIYF,TGTGCCAGCAGTGAAGACGGCTCTGGAAACACCATATATTTT
-,TRBV30,13,TRBJ1-6,medium-sized,CAWSYGGNSPLHF,TGTGCCTGGTCTTACGGGGGGAATTCACCCCTCCACTTT
-,TRBV4-1,14,TRBJ2-3,once,CASSQDVAGDTQYF,TGCGCCAGCAGCCAAGATGTAGCTGGCGATACGCAGTATTTT
-,TRBV7-9,15,TRBJ2-7,-,CASSLEAGLSYEQYF,TGTGCCAGCAGCTTAGAGGCAGGGCTTTCCTACGAGCAGTACTTC
TRBD1,TRBV25-1,15,TRBJ1-5,-,CASSGTGGINQPQHF,TGTGCCAGCAGCGGGACAGGGGGCATCAATCAGCCCCAGCATTTT
-,TRBV3-1/TRBV3-2,15,TRBJ1-2,-,CASSPSLGSYYGYTF,TGTGCCAGCAGCCCCTCCTTGGGCAGCTACTATGGCTACACCTTC
-,TRBV9,14,TRBJ1-1,-,CASSAAGRGTEAFF,TGTGCCAGCAGCGCAGCGGGCCGGGGCACTGAAGCTTTCTTT
TRBD1,TRBV27,14,TRBJ2-2,once,CASRQGMNTGELFF,TGTGCCAGCAGACAGGGGATGAACACCGGGGAGCTGTTTTTT
TRBD2,TRBV7-2,15,TRBJ2-2,-,CASSFRGVKTGELFF,TGTGCCAGCAGCTTTCGGGGGGTAAAAACCGGGGAGCTGTTTTTT
TRBD2,TRBV11-2,15,TRBJ2-7,once,CASSRGVSGVYEQYF,TGTGCCAGCAGCCGGGGTGTTAGCGGGGTCTACGAGCAGTACTTC
TRBD1,TRBV6-5,15,TRBJ2-7,-,CASSPRTGYSYEQYF,TGTGCCAGCAGCCCAAGGACAGGTTACTCCTACGAGCAGTACTTC
TRBD1,TRBV5-6,15,TRBJ2-5,-,CASSGGVHFQETQYF,TGTGCCAGCTCAGGGGGAGTTCATTTTCAAGAGACCCAGTACTTC
TRBD1,TRBV18,15,TRBJ2-1,-,CASSSYGTGLNEQFF,TGTGCCAGCTCATCGTATGGGACAGGGTTAAATGAGCAGTTCTTC
-,TRBV21-1,16,TRBJ1-2,-,CASSKSRGAYVYGYTF,TGTGCCAGCAGCAAATCTCGGGGGGCCTACGTCTATGGCTACACCTTC
-,TRBV27,15,TRBJ1-2,-,CASSLGQGISNGYTF,TGTGCCAGCAGTTTAGGGCAGGGGATATCAAATGGCTACACCTTC
-,TRBV7-3,16,TRBJ2-3,-,CASSSARGAREDTQYF,TGTGCCAGCAGCTCCGCCAGGGGGGCTAGGGAAGATACGCAGTATTTT
-,TRBV10-2,14,TRBJ1-1,once,CASSEPGLNTEAFF,TGCGCCAGCAGTGAGCCGGGGTTGAACACTGAAGCTTTCTTT
TRBD2,TRBV11-2,14,TRBJ2-7,once,CASSSTSGGYEQYF,TGTGCCAGCAGCTCTACTAGCGGGGGCTACGAGCAGTACTTC
TRBD1,TRBV2,16,TRBJ1-4,-,CASTSSRGWTGEKLFF,TGTGCCAGCACTTCCTCCAGGGGGTGGACCGGGGAAAAACTGTTTTTT
-,TRBV7-6,14,TRBJ1-3,-,CASSRTGLGNTIYF,TGTGCCAGCAGCCGTACAGGGCTTGGAAACACCATATATTTT
TRBD2,TRBV27,17,TRBJ2-1,-,CASSLRGRGLAGVEQFF,TGTGCCAGCAGTCTTAGGGGACGGGGACTAGCGGGGGTTGAGCAGTTCTTC
-,TRBV6-4,15,TRBJ2-1,-,CASSEVGQQLNEQFF,TGTGCCAGCAGTGAAGTCGGACAGCAACTGAATGAGCAGTTCTTC
-,TRBV4-1,14,TRBJ2-3,-,CASSRGQSTDTQYF,TGCGCCAGCAGCCGGGGCCAGTCCACGGATACGCAGTATTTT
-,TRBV7-2,13,TRBJ2-3,-,CASSSGHTDTQYF,TGTGCCAGCAGCTCGGGACACACAGATACGCAGTATTTT
-,TRBV11-2,17,TRBJ1-1,-,CASSPRSVFSMNTEAFF,TGTGCCAGCAGCCCTCGATCAGTCTTTTCCATGAACACTGAAGCTTTCTTT
-,TRBV13,14,TRBJ1-6,-,CASSPKLRNSPLHF,TGTGCCAGCAGCCCAAAGCTCAGGAATTCACCCCTCCACTTT
TRBD1,TRBV19,15,TRBJ1-6,-,CASRWTGQVGSPLHF,TGTGCCAGCCGATGGACGGGACAGGTGGGGTCACCCCTCCACTTT
-,TRBV2,12,TRBJ1-6,-,CASRTDNSPLHF,TGTGCCAGCAGGACAGATAATTCACCCCTCCACTTT
-,TRBV6-5,16,TRBJ1-1,-,CASSYSSGGGNTEAFF,TGTGCCAGCAGTTACTCGTCCGGGGGGGGGAACACTGAAGCTTTCTTT
TRBD1,TRBV27,15,TRBJ2-3,-,CASSPMTGGTDTQYF,TGTGCCAGCAGTCCCATGACAGGGGGAACAGATACGCAGTATTTT
TRBD1,TRBV7-6,17,TRBJ1-2,-,CASSFPLQGERNYGYTF,TGTGCCAGCAGCTTCCCTCTCCAGGGGGAGCGGAACTATGGCTACACCTTC
-,TRBV19,13,TRBJ1-1,-,CASSIAQGTEAFF,TGTGCCAGTAGTATCGCCCAGGGCACTGAAGCTTTCTTT
TRBD2,TRBV7-8,15,TRBJ2-1,-,CASSLARTAGGGQFF,TGTGCCAGCAGCTTAGCGCGGACAGCGGGGGGTGGGCAGTTCTTC
TRBD1,TRBV6-4,16,TRBJ2-7,-,CASSDSPGQGAYEQYF,TGTGCCAGCAGTGACTCACCGGGACAGGGGGCCTACGAGCAGTACTTC
-,TRBV13,14,TRBJ2-7,-,CASSLGSGPYEQYF,TGTGCCAGCAGCCTAGGGAGCGGACCCTACGAGCAGTACTTC
TRBD2,TRBV13,16,TRBJ2-1,-,CASSFELAGSYNEQFF,TGTGCCAGCAGTTTTGAGCTAGCGGGGTCCTACAATGAGCAGTTCTTC
TRBD2,TRBV6-5,15,TRBJ2-3,-,CASRMSGVSTDTQYF,TGTGCCAGCAGAATGAGCGGGGTTAGCACAGATACGCAGTATTTT
TRBD1,TRBV29-1,13,TRBJ1-5,-,CSVGTGTNQPQHF,TGCAGCGTTGGGACAGGGACTAATCAGCCCCAGCATTTT
-,TRBV7-2,13,TRBJ2-5,-,CASSYHREETQYF,TGTGCCAGCAGCTATCACAGAGAAGAGACCCAGTACTTC
-,TRBV6-2/TRBV6-3,14,TRBJ2-5,medium-sized,CASIPADQQETQYF,TGTGCCAGCATCCCAGCGGACCAACAAGAGACCCAGTACTTC
-,TRBV4-1,17,TRBJ1-3,-,CASSQDRRERAGNTIYF,TGCGCCAGCAGCCAAGATCGACGGGAGAGGGCTGGAAACACCATATATTTT
TRBD2,TRBV28,16,TRBJ2-1,-,CASSFTSGGWGNEQFF,TGTGCCAGCAGTTTCACTAGCGGGGGTTGGGGCAATGAGCAGTTCTTC
-,TRBV6-5,13,TRBJ1-2,-,CASSYTGEYGYTF,TGTGCCAGCAGTTATACAGGAGAGTATGGCTACACCTTC
TRBD1,TRBV7-3,15,TRBJ2-1,-,CASSFAGQADNEQFF,TGTGCCAGCAGCTTCGCCGGACAGGCCGACAATGAGCAGTTCTTC
-,TRBV28,15,TRBJ1-4,-,CASSLRRPGVEKLFF,TGTGCCAGCAGTTTAAGGCGGCCAGGGGTTGAAAAACTGTTTTTT
-,TRBV6-5,15,TRBJ2-7,once,CASGTLQGIRLEQYF,TGTGCCAGCGGTACCTTGCAGGGGATTCGTCTCGAGCAGTACTTC
-,TRBV3-1/TRBV3-2,17,TRBJ1-1,-,CASSQVRFGVMNTEAFF,TGTGCCAGCAGCCAAGTAAGGTTCGGGGTGATGAACACTGAAGCTTTCTTT
-,TRBV7-9,16,TRBJ1-6,-,CASSLRNSREGSPLHF,TGTGCCAGCAGCTTAAGAAATAGCAGGGAAGGGTCACCCCTCCACTTT
-,TRBV19,16,TRBJ2-2,-,CASSSTGGPNTGELFF,TGTGCCAGTAGTTCCACCGGCGGGCCTAACACCGGGGAGCTGTTTTTT
TRBD2,TRBV3-1/TRBV3-2,15,TRBJ2-7,-,CASSQERAGAEEQYF,TGTGCCAGCAGCCAAGAGCGAGCGGGGGCGGAAGAGCAGTACTTC
TRBD2,TRBV7-6,15,TRBJ2-7,-,CASSSNPGLVSEQYF,TGTGCCAGCAGCTCGAATCCGGGACTAGTGAGCGAGCAGTACTTC
-,TRBV30,11,TRBJ2-7,-,CAWGRGYEQYF,TGTGCCTGGGGACGGGGTTACGAGCAGTACTTC
-,TRBV7-2,14,TRBJ1-5,-,CASSSRDMGQPQHF,TGTGCCAGCAGCTCACGGGACATGGGGCAGCCCCAGCATTTT
-,TRBV2,16,TRBJ2-3,-,CASSERSGLITDTQYF,TGTGCCAGCAGCGAAAGGAGCGGGCTAATCACAGATACGCAGTATTTT
-,TRBV5-1,13,TRBJ1-1,-,CASSTGTYTEAFF,TGCGCCAGCAGTACCGGGACATACACTGAAGCTTTCTTT
-,TRBV4-1,11,TRBJ1-2,-,CASYSNYGYTF,TGCGCCAGTTACAGCAACTATGGCTACACCTTC